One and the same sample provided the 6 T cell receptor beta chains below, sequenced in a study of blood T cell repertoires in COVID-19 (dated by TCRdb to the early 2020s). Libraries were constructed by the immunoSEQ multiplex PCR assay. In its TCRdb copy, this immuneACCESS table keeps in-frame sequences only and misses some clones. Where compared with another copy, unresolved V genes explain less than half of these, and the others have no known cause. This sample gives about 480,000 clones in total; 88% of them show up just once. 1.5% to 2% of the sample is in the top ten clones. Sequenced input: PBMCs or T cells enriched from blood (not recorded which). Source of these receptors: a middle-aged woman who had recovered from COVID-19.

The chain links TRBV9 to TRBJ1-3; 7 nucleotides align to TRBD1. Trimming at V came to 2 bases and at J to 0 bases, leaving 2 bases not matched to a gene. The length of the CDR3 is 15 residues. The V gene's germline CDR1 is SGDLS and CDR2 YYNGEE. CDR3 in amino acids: CASSVGQHSGNTIYF. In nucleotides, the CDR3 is TGTGCCAGCAGCGTGGGACAGCACTCTGGAAACACCATATATTTT.

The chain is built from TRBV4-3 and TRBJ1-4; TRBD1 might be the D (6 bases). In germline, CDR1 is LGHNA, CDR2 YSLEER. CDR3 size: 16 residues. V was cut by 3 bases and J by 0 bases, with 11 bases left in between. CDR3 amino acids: CASSHRGGATNEKLFF. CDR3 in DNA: TGCGCCAGCAGCCATAGGGGGGGGGCAACTAATGAAAAACTGTTTTTT.

CDR3 nucleotide sequence: TGTGCCAGCAGCAGGGAGACGGGAGAAAAACTGTTTTTT. Protein sequence: CASSRETGEKLFF. The V call is TRBV9, the J call TRBJ1-4; D not certain. The CDR3 is 13 amino acids. Germline lookup yields CDR1 SGDLS and CDR2 YYNGEE. The V and J ends lost 4 bases and 8 bases respectively, with 12 bases between them.

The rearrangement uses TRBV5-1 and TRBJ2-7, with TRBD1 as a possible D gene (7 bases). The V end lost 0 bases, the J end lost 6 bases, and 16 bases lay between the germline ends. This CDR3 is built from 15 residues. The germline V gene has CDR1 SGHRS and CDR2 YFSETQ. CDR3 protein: CASSLVDGGGSEQYF. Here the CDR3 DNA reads TGCGCCAGCAGCTTGGTCGATGGAGGGGGCAGCGAGCAGTACTTC.

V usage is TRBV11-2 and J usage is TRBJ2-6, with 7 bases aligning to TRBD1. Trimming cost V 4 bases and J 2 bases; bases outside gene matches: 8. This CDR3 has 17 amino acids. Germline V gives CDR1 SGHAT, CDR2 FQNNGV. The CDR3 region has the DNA TGTGCCAGCAGCTACCAACAGGGGAGCCCTGGGGCCAACGTCCTGACTTTC. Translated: CASSYQQGSPGANVLTF.

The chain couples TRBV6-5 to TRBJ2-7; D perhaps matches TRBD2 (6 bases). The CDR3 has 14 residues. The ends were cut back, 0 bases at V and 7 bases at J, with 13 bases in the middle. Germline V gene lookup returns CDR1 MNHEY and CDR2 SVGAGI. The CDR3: CASSYSAPGGEQYF. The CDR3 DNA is TGTGCCAGCAGTTACTCGGCACCTGGGGGGGAGCAGTACTTC.